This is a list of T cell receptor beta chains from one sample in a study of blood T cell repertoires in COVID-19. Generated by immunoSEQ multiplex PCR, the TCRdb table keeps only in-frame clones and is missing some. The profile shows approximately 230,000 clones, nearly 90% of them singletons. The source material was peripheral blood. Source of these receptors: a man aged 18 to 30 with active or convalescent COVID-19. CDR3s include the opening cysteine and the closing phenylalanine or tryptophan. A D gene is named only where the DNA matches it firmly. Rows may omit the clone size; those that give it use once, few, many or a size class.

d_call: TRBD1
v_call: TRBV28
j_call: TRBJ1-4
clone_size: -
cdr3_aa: CASRITGVQEKLFF
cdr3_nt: TGTGCCAGCCGGATAACAGGGGTACAGGAAAAACTGTTTTTT

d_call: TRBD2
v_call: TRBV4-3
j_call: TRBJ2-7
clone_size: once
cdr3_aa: CASSQDGRGAYEQYF
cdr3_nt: TGCGCCAGCAGCCAAGATGGTCGGGGGGCCTACGAGCAGTACTTC

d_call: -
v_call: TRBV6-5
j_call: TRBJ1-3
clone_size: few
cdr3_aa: CASKQPGNTIYF
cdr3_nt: TGTGCCAGCAAACAGCCTGGAAACACCATATATTTT

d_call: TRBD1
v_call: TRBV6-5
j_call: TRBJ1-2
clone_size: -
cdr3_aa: CASSDQGAVGYTF
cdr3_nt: TGTGCCAGCTCTGACCAGGGGGCGGTGGGCTACACCTTC

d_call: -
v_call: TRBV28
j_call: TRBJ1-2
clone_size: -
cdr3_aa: CASSFAVTNYGYTF
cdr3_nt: TGTGCCAGCAGTTTTGCAGTTACTAACTATGGCTACACCTTC

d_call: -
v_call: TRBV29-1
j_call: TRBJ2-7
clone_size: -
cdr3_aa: CSVGWRGGEQYF
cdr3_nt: TGCAGCGTTGGCTGGAGGGGCGGCGAGCAGTACTTC

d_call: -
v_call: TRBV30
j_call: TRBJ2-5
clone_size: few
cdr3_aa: CAWSVVYGGKETQYF
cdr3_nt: TGTGCCTGGAGTGTAGTTTATGGAGGGAAAGAGACCCAGTACTTC

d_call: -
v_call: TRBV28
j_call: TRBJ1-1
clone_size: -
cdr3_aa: CASSLTEGTEAFF
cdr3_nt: TGTGCCAGCAGTCTGACAGAAGGAACTGAAGCTTTCTTT

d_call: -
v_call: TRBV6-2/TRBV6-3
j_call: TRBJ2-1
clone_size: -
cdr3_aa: CASSYVGGEQFF
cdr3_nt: TGTGCCAGCAGTTACGTAGGCGGGGAGCAGTTCTTC

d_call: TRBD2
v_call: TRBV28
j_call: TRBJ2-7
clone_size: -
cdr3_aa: CASSFPSGRSEQYF
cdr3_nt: TGTGCCAGCAGTTTTCCTAGCGGGAGGAGCGAGCAGTACTTC

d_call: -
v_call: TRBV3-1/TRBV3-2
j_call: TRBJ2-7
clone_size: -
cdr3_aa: CASSQPDRNEQYF
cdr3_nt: TGTGCCAGCAGCCAACCAGACAGAAACGAGCAGTACTTC

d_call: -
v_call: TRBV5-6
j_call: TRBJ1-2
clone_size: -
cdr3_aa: CASSAPGGLAGYTF
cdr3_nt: TGTGCCAGCAGCGCCCCGGGGGGCTTAGCTGGCTACACCTTC

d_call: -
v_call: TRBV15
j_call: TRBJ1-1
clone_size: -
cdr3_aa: CATSRGLGEMNTEAFF
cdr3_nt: TGTGCCACCAGCAGAGGACTCGGGGAGATGAACACTGAAGCTTTCTTT

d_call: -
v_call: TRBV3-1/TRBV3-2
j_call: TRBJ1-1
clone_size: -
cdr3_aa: CASSQGAEAEAFF
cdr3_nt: TGTGCCAGCAGCCAAGGAGCGGAGGCTGAAGCTTTCTTT

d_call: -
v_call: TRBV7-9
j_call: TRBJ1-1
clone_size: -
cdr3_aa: CASSPRGTEAFF
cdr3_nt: TGTGCCAGCAGCCCGAGGGGGACTGAAGCTTTCTTT

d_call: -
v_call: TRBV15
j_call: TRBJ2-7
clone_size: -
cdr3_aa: CATSRDLRFSEQYF
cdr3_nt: TGTGCCACCAGCAGAGATCTCCGCTTTAGCGAGCAGTACTTC

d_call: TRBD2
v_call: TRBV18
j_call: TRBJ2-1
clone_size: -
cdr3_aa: CASSSDKGLAGGSEQFF
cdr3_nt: TGTGCCAGCTCCTCCGACAAGGGACTAGCGGGAGGGAGTGAGCAGTTCTTC

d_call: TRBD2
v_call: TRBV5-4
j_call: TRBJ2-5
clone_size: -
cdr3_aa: CASSLGSGAPQETQYF
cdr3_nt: TGTGCCAGCAGCTTGGGGAGCGGGGCCCCACAAGAGACCCAGTACTTC

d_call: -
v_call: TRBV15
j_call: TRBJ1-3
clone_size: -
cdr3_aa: CATSRDRDTIYF
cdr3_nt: TGTGCCACCAGCAGAGACAGGGACACCATATATTTT

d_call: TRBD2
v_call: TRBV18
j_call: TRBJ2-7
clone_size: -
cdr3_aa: CASSPTSGSPYEQYF
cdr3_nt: TGTGCCAGCTCACCAACTAGCGGGAGCCCCTACGAGCAGTACTTC

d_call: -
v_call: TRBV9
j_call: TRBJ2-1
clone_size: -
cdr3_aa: CASSVAFGTRGAYNEQFF
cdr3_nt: TGTGCCAGCAGCGTAGCTTTTGGGACGCGGGGAGCCTACAATGAGCAGTTCTTC

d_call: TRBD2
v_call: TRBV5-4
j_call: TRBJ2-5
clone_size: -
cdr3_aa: CASGGVAGSQETQYF
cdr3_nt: TGTGCCAGCGGAGGGGTAGCGGGGTCCCAAGAGACCCAGTACTTC

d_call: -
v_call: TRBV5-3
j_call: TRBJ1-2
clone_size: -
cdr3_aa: CARAPPRESDYGYTF
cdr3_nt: TGTGCCAGAGCCCCCCCCCGTGAGTCTGACTATGGCTACACCTTC

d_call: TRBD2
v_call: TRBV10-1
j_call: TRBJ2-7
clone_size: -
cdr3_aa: CASSDSGLGGTYEQYF
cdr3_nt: TGCGCCAGCAGTGACTCGGGACTAGGGGGGACCTACGAGCAGTACTTC

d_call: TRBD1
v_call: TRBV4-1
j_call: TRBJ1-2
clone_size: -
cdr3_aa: CASSQRDRSYGYTF
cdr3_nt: TGCGCCAGCAGCCAAAGGGACAGGAGCTATGGCTACACCTTC

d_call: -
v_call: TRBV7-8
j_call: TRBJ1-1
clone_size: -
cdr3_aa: CASSGTGGGTEAFF
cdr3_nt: TGTGCCAGCAGCGGTACAGGAGGAGGGACTGAAGCTTTCTTT

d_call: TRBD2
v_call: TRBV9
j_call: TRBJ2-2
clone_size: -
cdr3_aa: CASSPTPIAGRRGTGELFF
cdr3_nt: TGTGCCAGCAGCCCAACCCCTATAGCGGGGAGACGGGGCACCGGGGAGCTGTTTTTT

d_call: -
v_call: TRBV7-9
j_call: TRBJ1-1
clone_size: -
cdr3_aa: CASSRQGMNTEAFF
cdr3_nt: TGTGCCAGCAGCAGGCAGGGTATGAACACTGAAGCTTTCTTT

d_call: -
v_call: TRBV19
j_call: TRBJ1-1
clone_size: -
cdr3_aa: CASSAPSGYTEAFF
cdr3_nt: TGTGCCAGTAGTGCGCCCTCGGGATACACTGAAGCTTTCTTT

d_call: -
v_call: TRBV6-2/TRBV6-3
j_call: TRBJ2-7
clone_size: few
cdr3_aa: CASSFLYEQYF
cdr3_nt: TGTGCCAGCAGTTTCCTCTACGAGCAGTACTTC